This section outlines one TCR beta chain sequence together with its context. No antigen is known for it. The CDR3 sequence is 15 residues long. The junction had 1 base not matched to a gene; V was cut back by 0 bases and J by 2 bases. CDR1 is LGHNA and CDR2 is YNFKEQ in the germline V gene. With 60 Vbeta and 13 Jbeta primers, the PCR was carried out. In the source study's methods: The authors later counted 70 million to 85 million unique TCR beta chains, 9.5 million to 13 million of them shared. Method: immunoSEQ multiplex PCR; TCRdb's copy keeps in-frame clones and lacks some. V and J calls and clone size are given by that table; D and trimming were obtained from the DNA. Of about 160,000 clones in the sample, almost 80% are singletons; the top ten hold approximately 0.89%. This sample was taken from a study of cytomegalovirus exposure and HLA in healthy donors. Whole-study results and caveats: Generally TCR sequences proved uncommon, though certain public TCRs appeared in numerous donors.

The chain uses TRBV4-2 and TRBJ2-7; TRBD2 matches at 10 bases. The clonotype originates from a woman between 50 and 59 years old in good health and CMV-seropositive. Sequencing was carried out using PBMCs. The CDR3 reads CASSQESGGAYEQYF. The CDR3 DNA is TGTGCCAGCAGCCAAGAGAGCGGGGGGGCCTACGAGCAGTACTTC.